What follows describes a single TCR beta chain. The germline V gene has CDR1 MDHEN and CDR2 SYDVKM. The length of the CDR3 is 14 residues. V shed 11 bases and J shed 2 bases, with 15 bases lying between them. TCRdb keeps only in-frame clones here, not all; method: immunoSEQ multiplex PCR. Of about 72,000 clones in the sample, about nine tenths were seen once. The entry originates in a study of technical replicates of blood from a handful of donors. The chain carries TRBV28 and TRBJ1-4; D is perhaps TRBD1 (6 bases). The sample comprised T cells isolated from PBMCs. This receptor was identified in a human donor in good health. The CDR3 sequence: CAAGGASTNEKLFF. Here the CDR3 DNA reads TGTGCCGCGGGGGGGGCCTCGACTAATGAAAAACTGTTTTTT. Combining the CDR3 with reference TRBV28 and TRBJ1-4 gives the whole variable domain DVKVTQSSRYLVKRTGEKVFLECVQDMDHENMFWYRQDPGLGLRLIYFSYDVKMKEKGDIPEGYSVSREKKERFSLILESASTNQTSMYLCAAGGASTNEKLFFGSGTQLSVL.